This T cell receptor delta chain was documented in a study of gamma-delta T cells after stem cell transplantation. Deletions cut 1 base from V and 4 bases from J, with 27 bases between. CDR1 GEAIGNYY and CDR2 EKD come from the germline V gene. The CDR3 is made up of 19 amino acids. By frequency in the sample, this clone is medium-sized. This is likely an artifact of a read error, given a far larger clone one base away. TCRdb re-called the RT-PCR reads using CATT. This table has about 1,100 delta-chain clones, approximately 20% appearing once. The sequencing input was gamma-delta T cells. This TCR came from a human donor. It is not recorded whose cells these are; they may come from a transplant donor. V is TRDV2 and J is TRDJ1; D tentatively reads TRDD2 or TRDD3 (7 bases each). The CDR3 protein is CACDTVGFPTGAYGDKLIF. CDR3 nucleotide sequence: TGTGCCTGTGACACGGTGGGCTTTCCTACTGGGGCTTATGGCGATAAACTCATCTTT.